This T cell receptor (beta chain) was observed in a study of blood T cell repertoires in COVID-19. Germline CDR1 is SGHNT and CDR2 is YYREEE (reference sequence). V was cut by 2 bases and J by 4 bases, with 13 bases left in between. The CDR3 has 14 residues. Clones were read by immunoSEQ multiplex PCR, and TCRdb kept only the in-frame ones, dropping some. The sample consists of 350,000 or so clones, around four fifths of them appearing once. This chain links TRBV5-4 with TRBJ2-7; a weak D match, TRBD1 (5 bases). The source is a man aged 30-40 years with active or convalescent COVID-19. Specimen: peripheral blood. Here the CDR3 DNA reads TGTGCCAGCAGCTTCAGGGATTGGAAATACGAGCAGTACTTC. It yields the protein CASSFRDWKYEQYF. The entire variable domain, with the rest obtained from reference TRBV5-4 and TRBJ2-7, is as follows: ETGVTQSPTHLIKTRGQQVTLRCSSQSGHNTVSWYQQALGQGPQFIFQYYREEENGRGNFPPRFSGLQFPNYSSELNVNALELDDSALYLCASSFRDWKYEQYFGPGTRLTVT.